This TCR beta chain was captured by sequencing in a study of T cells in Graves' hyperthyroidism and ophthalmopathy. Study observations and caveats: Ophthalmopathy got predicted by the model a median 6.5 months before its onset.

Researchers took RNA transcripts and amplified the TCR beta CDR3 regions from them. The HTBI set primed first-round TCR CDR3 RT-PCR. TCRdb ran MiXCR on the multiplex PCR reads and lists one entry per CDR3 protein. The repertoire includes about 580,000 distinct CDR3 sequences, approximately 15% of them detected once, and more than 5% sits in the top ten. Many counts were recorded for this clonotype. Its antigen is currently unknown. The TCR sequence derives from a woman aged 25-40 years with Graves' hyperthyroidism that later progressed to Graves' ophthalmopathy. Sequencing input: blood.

In DNA, the CDR3 is TGTGCCAGCACTCGGGACAGGGCCTACGAGCAGTACTTC. It codes for CASTRDRAYEQYF. V usage is TRBV12-3 or TRBV12-4 and J usage is TRBJ2-7; TRBD1 agrees at 9 bases. Trimming took 7 bases from V and 2 from J; bases not matched to a gene: 3. The CDR3 totals 13 residues.